Listed below are T cell receptor beta chains from one sample, sequenced in a study of cytomegalovirus exposure and HLA in healthy donors. Here immunoSEQ multiplex PCR was the method, and the copy in TCRdb shows in-frame clones only, minus some. Among some 130,000 clones listed, around 81% were seen once. The sample was PBMCs. Source of these receptors: a man aged 18 to 35 in good health and CMV-seronegative. Each CDR3 is given with its conserved first and last residue. The D gene is left open where the match is weak. Clone size is given for some rows only: seen once, a few or many times, or a class if the clone is expanded.

J gene | D gene | V gene | clone size | CDR3 DNA | CDR3 protein
TRBJ2-3 | - | TRBV5-1 | - | TGCGCCAGCAGCTTGAACGGGGAGCCAGATACGCAGTATTTT | CASSLNGEPDTQYF
TRBJ2-2 | - | TRBV12-5 | - | TGTGCTAGTGGTTTGGTCCCTTACAGCCGATCCTGCACCGGGGAGCTGTTTTTT | CASGLVPYSRSCTGELFF
TRBJ2-7 | TRBD2 | TRBV7-9 | - | TGTGCCAGCAGCCCCCTGACTAGCGGATTTATCGAGCAGTACTTC | CASSPLTSGFIEQYF
TRBJ1-4 | - | TRBV28 | once | TGTGCCAGCAGTTTAGGGGAGTCTGAAAAACTGTTTTTT | CASSLGESEKLFF
TRBJ1-1 | - | TRBV5-4 | - | TGTGCCAGCAGCTTGGTAGGGGTTAACACTGAAGCTTTCTTT | CASSLVGVNTEAFF
TRBJ2-5 | TRBD1 | TRBV19 | - | TGTGCCAGTAGTACATTGGACAGGGGAGGAGAGACCCAGTACTTC | CASSTLDRGGETQYF
TRBJ1-3 | - | TRBV6-5 | - | TGTGCCAGCAGTTCCGGGAACTCTGGAAACACCATATATTTT | CASSSGNSGNTIYF
TRBJ1-4 | - | TRBV5-5 | - | TGTGCCAGCAGCGCGGGGGGGGCTTCAAATGAAAAACTGTTTTTT | CASSAGGASNEKLFF
TRBJ1-2 | TRBD1 | TRBV28 | - | TGTGCCAGCGGGCGGGACAGACAAACCCGCGGCTACACCTTC | CASGRDRQTRGYTF
TRBJ1-1 | - | TRBV14 | - | TGTGCCAGCAGGACAAGGGAGACCACTGAAGCTTTCTTT | CASRTRETTEAFF
TRBJ2-1 | - | TRBV19 | - | TGTGCCAGTAGTATACTGGGCCTCTACAATGAGCAGTTCTTC | CASSILGLYNEQFF
TRBJ1-1 | - | TRBV30 | - | TGTGCCTGGAGCCTCAGGGTTGAAGCTTTCTTT | CAWSLRVEAFF
TRBJ2-2 | TRBD2 | TRBV10-2 | few | TGCGCCAGCAGTGAACTAGCGGGGGGGCCGAGGACCGGGGAGCTGTTTTTT | CASSELAGGPRTGELFF
TRBJ2-7 | TRBD2 | TRBV5-1 | - | TGCGCCAGCTACCTAAGCGGGGGGGGCCCCTACGAGCAGTACTTC | CASYLSGGGPYEQYF
TRBJ2-2 | - | TRBV4-2 | - | TGTGCCAGCAGCCAAGATGTGGTCCGGGGGAACACCGGGGAGCTGTTTTTT | CASSQDVVRGNTGELFF
TRBJ1-4 | - | TRBV7-2 | - | TGTGCCAGCAGCTCAGGACAGCTGAATGAAAAACTGTTTTTT | CASSSGQLNEKLFF
TRBJ1-6 | - | TRBV1 | - | TGCACCAGCAGCCCCCGACAGGGGTTATGGAATTCACCCCTCCACTTT | CTSSPRQGLWNSPLHF
TRBJ1-5 | - | TRBV29-1 | - | TGCAGCGTTGAAGACCCCGGGGGGCCCCAGCATTTT | CSVEDPGGPQHF
TRBJ1-2 | - | TRBV10-2 | - | TGCGCCAGCAGCGGGTCAACTAACTATGGCTACACCTTC | CASSGSTNYGYTF
TRBJ1-5 | - | TRBV6-1 | - | TGTGCCAGCAGTGAATTCCCCGTTAGCAATCAGCCCCAGCATTTT | CASSEFPVSNQPQHF
TRBJ2-6 | TRBD1 | TRBV5-1 | - | TGCGCCAGCAGCTTGCCCAGAGGGGACAGGGGTCTGTCTGGGGCCAACGTCCTGACTTTC | CASSLPRGDRGLSGANVLTF
TRBJ1-6 | - | TRBV28 | - | TGTGCCAGCAGTTTACTCAGGATTCGTTCCAATGTGGATTCACCCCTCCACTTT | CASSLLRIRSNVDSPLHF
TRBJ2-7 | TRBD1 | TRBV29-1 | - | TGCAGCGTTTCAGGGACAGGGTTCTACGAGCAGTACTTC | CSVSGTGFYEQYF
TRBJ1-1 | - | TRBV28 | once | TGTGCCAGCGACTGGGGACTTGAGGGGACTGAAGCTTTCTTT | CASDWGLEGTEAFF
TRBJ2-1 | - | TRBV7-6 | - | TGTGCCAGCAGCCAATACAGGACCGATTACAATGAGCAGTTCTTC | CASSQYRTDYNEQFF
TRBJ1-3 | - | TRBV9 | - | TGTGCCAGCAGCGCTCGGCAGGGCGCTGATAACCTCTCTGGAAACACCATATATTTT | CASSARQGADNLSGNTIYF
TRBJ2-2 | - | TRBV7-3 | - | TGTGCCAGCAGCTTATTCGGGGGTACTCTCACCGGGGAGCTGTTTTTT | CASSLFGGTLTGELFF
TRBJ2-3 | - | TRBV30 | few | TGTGCCTGGCAAGGGGCGGCGCTCACAGATACGCAGTATTTT | CAWQGAALTDTQYF
TRBJ2-1 | TRBD2 | TRBV7-8 | - | TGTGCCAGCAGCTTAGCGAGTAGCGGGGTGCAGTTCTTC | CASSLASSGVQFF
TRBJ1-2 | - | TRBV12-5 | - | TGTGCTAGTGGTTTGGTACTAAGGAGTACCTATGGCTACACCTTC | CASGLVLRSTYGYTF
TRBJ1-2 | - | TRBV4-3 | - | TGCGCCAGCAGCCAAAGCTCCGACGCTGGCCCTAGCACCTTC | CASSQSSDAGPSTF
TRBJ2-1 | TRBD1 | TRBV30 | - | TGTGCCTGGAGGGGGACAGGGCTCTACAATGAGCAGTTCTTC | CAWRGTGLYNEQFF
TRBJ1-5 | TRBD1 | TRBV7-2 | - | TGTGCCAGCAGCGCACAGGGGGGGAGCAATCAGCCCCAGCATTTT | CASSAQGGSNQPQHF
TRBJ1-2 | TRBD1 | TRBV2 | few | TGTGCCAGCGTAGATGGGACAGGGAAGCATGGCTACACCTTC | CASVDGTGKHGYTF
TRBJ2-7 | - | TRBV7-2 | - | TGTGCCAGCAGCCCCAGGTGGGCCCTGAACGAGCAGTACTTC | CASSPRWALNEQYF
TRBJ2-3 | TRBD2 | TRBV29-1 | - | TGCAGCGTGGTGGGAACCGGGACTAGTGGCACAGATACGCAGTATTTT | CSVVGTGTSGTDTQYF
TRBJ1-2 | TRBD1 | TRBV6-5 | - | TGTGCCAGCAGTTACGTCGGGACAGGGTTAAACTATGGCTACACCTTC | CASSYVGTGLNYGYTF
TRBJ2-7 | TRBD1 | TRBV5-6 | - | TGTGCCAGCAGCTTCTCGGGACAGGGGGTACGCGAGCAGTACTTC | CASSFSGQGVREQYF
TRBJ1-2 | - | TRBV25-1 | few | TGTGCCAGCAGTCTTGGAGATTATGGCTACACCTTC | CASSLGDYGYTF
TRBJ2-2 | - | TRBV5-6 | - | TGTGCCAGCAGCTTGGATCGGGGGACCGGGGAGCTGTTTTTT | CASSLDRGTGELFF
TRBJ2-3 | TRBD2 | TRBV30 | - | TGTGCCTGGAGTGTACTCGCGGGGGGAACCACAGATACGCAGTATTTT | CAWSVLAGGTTDTQYF
TRBJ1-3 | - | TRBV30 | - | TGTGCCTGTCCCGGAGGTGATTACAGCCCCGGGGACACCATATATTTT | CACPGGDYSPGDTIYF